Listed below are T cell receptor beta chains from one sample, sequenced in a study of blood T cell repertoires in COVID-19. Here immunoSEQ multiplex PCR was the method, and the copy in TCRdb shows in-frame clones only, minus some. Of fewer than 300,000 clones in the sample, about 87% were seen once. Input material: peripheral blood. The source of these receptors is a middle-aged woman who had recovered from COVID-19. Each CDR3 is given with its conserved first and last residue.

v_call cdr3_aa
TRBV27 CASKNTGGRQFF
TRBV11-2 CASSLVDREYEQYF
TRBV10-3 CAISADRGGNQPQHF
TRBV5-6 CASSFSGWGYTF
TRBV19 CASSFYNEQFF
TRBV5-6 CASSSGTGRTEAFF
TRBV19 CASSIGQISFF
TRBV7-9 CASSYDRKNEQFF
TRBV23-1 CASRSSGGAGGNEQFF
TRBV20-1 CSHPDWYGYTF
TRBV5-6 CASSLNGGASEQYF
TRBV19 CASSPRQELYGYTF
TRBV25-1 CASSARRELTEAFF
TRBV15 CATSRDSSGNTIYF
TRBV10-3 CAIRARDTGTSGGSSTDTQYF
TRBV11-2 CASSPVGGAGTQYF
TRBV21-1 CASSKEDRSTDTQYF
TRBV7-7 CASSLDPVSGELFF
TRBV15 CATSRGTGVNEQFF
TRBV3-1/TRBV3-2 CASSYSGEEGETQYF
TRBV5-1 CASSTGAGSQPQHF
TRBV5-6 CASSSLQGSYNSPLHF
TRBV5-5 CASDGAGTEAFF
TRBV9 CASSGGTGARGEQFF
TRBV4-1 CASSQGDTTLQLNTEAFF
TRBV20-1 CSALGGETQYF
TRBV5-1 CASSQSQGFYGYTF
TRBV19 CASSLPDSGVYTDTQYF
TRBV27 CASSQGTGSYEQYF
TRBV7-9 CASSLTAGYEQYF
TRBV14 CASSQFVQGGGYTF
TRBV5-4 CASSFRDRAYDGYTF
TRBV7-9 CASSLYRDSYEQYF
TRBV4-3 CASSQGRDRVYEQYF
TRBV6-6 CASRLTGVTEAFF
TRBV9 CASSVVGSGDTQYF
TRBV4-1 CASSQVKGTGSLNTEAFF
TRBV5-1 CASSLVRGQEYGYTF
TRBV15 CATSRGPTDTQYF